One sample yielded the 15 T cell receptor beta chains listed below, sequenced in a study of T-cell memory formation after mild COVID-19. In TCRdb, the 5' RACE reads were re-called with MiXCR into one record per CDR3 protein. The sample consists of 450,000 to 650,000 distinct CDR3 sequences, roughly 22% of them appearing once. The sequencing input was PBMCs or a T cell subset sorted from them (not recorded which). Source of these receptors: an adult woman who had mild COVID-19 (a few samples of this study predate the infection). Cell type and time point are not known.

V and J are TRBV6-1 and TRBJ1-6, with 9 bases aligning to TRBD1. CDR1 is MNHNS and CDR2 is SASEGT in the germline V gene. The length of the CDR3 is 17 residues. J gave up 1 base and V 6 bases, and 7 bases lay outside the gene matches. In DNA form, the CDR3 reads TGTGCCAGCAGAGAACGGGGACAGGGTTCCTATAATTCACCCCTCCACTTT. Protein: CASRERGQGSYNSPLHF.

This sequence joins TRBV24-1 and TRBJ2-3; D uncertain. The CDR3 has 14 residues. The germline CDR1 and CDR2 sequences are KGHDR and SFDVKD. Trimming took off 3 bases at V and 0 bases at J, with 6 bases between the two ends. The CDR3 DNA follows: TGTGCCACCAGTGATATCGCTAGCACAGATACGCAGTATTTT. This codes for CATSDIASTDTQYF.

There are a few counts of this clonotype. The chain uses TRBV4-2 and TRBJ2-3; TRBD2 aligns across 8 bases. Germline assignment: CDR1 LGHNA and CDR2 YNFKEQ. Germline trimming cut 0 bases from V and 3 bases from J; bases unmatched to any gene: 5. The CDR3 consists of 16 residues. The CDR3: CASSQERGGLTDTQYF. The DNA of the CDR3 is TGTGCCAGCAGCCAAGAACGGGGGGGCCTTACAGATACGCAGTATTTT.

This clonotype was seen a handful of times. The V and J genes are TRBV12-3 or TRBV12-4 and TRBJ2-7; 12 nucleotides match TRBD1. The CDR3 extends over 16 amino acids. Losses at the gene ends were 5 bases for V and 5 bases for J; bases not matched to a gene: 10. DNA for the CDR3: TGTGCCAGCAGTCCGCCTGGGACAGGGGGCAACCACGAGCAGTACTTC. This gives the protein CASSPPGTGGNHEQYF.

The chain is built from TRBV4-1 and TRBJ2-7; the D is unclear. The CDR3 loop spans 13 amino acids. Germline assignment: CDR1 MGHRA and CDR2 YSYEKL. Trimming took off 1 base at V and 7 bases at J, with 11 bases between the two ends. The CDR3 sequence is CASSQAPVREQYF. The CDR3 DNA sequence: TGCGCCAGCAGCCAAGCCCCTGTGAGGGAGCAGTACTTC.

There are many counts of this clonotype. CDR3 loop: CASSFLQGLTYNEQFF. The CDR3, as DNA: TGTGCCAGCAGTTTTCTACAGGGTCTAACCTACAATGAGCAGTTCTTC. The V call is TRBV6-5, the J call TRBJ2-1; D may be TRBD1 (6 bases). Per germline, CDR1 MNHEY and CDR2 SVGAGI. This CDR3 region has 16 residues. Deletions cut 4 bases from V and 2 bases from J, with 15 bases between.

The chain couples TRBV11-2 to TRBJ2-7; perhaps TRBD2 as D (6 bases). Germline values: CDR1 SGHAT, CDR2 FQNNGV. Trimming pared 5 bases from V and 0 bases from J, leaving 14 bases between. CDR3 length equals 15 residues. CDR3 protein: CASSAGTSSSYEQYF. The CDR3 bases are TGTGCCAGCAGCGCCGGGACTTCGAGCTCCTACGAGCAGTACTTC.

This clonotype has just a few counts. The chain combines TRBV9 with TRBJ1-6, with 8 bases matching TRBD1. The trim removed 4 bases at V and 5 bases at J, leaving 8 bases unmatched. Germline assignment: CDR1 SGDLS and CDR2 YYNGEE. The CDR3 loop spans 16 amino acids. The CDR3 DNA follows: TGTGCCAGCAGCCCCCGGACAGGGTCGAATAATTCACCCCTCCACTTT. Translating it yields CASSPRTGSNNSPLHF.

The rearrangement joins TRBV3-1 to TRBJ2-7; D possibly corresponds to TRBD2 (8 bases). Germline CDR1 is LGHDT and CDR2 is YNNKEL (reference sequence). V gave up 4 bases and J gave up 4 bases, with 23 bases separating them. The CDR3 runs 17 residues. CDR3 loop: CASSPRGERGLRYEQYF. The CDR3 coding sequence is TGTGCCAGCAGCCCGCGGGGGGAAAGGGGGCTAAGGTACGAGCAGTACTTC.

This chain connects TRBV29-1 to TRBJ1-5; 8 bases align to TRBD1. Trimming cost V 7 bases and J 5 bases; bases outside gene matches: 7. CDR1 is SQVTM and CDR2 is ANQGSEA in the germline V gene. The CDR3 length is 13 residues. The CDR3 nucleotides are TGCAGCGCAGGACAGGGTGGCGATCAGCCCCAGCATTTT. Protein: CSAGQGGDQPQHF.

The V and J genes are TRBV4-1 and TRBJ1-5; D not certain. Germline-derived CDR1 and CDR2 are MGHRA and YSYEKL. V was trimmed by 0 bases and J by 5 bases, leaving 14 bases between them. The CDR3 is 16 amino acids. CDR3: CASSQEGQRRDQPQHF. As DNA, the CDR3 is TGCGCCAGCAGCCAAGAAGGCCAGAGAAGGGATCAGCCCCAGCATTTT.

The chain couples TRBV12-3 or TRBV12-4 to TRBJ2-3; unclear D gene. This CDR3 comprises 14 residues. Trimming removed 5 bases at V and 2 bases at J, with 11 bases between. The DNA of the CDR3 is TGTGCCAGCAGTACATTTCATAACACAGATACGCAGTATTTT. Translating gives CASSTFHNTDTQYF.

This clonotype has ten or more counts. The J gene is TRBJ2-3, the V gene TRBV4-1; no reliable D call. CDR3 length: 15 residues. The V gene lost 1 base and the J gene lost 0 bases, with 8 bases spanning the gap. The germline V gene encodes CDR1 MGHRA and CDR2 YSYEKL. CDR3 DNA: TGCGCCAGCAGCCAAGGGGCTCTAAGCACAGATACGCAGTATTTT. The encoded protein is CASSQGALSTDTQYF.

The CDR3 loop reads CASSVAGPQETQYF. DNA of the CDR3: TGTGCCAGCAGCGTAGCGGGGCCCCAAGAGACCCAGTACTTC. The V gene is TRBV9, the J gene TRBJ2-5, with D perhaps given as TRBD1 or TRBD2 (5 bases each). The V gene's germline CDR1 is SGDLS and CDR2 YYNGEE. Trimming took 0 bases from V and 1 from J, leaving 7 bases between them. This CDR3 is 14 amino acids long.

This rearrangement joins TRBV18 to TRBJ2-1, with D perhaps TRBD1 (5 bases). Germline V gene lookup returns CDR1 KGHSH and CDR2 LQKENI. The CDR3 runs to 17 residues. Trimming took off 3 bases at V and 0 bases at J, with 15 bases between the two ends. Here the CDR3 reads CASSPLRQKDSYNEQFF. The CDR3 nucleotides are TGTGCCAGCTCACCCCTCCGACAGAAAGACTCCTACAATGAGCAGTTCTTC.